This TCR beta chain was recovered during a study of blood T cell repertoires in COVID-19. About the research overall: From the United States, Italy and Spain came samples of acute and convalescent COVID-19. Nucleic acid was either cDNA or gDNA, and it came from T cells, B-cell-depleted T cells, or PBMCs.

The CDR3 consists of 12 residues. V lost 4 bases and J 3 bases, leaving 6 bases between the germline ends. Germline V lookup: CDR1 SGHAT, CDR2 FQNNGV. In the authors' workflow: Nucleated cell counts were estimated from reference gene primer amplification. Only in-frame clones appear in the TCRdb table, and some are missing; sequencing was by immunoSEQ multiplex PCR. For V, J and clone size, that table is used; D and trimming come from the DNA. The profile shows around 230,000 clones, roughly 80% of them singletons. V gene TRBV11-2 combines with J gene TRBJ1-2; D is ambiguous. What was sequenced was peripheral blood. The TCR sequence derives from a woman in her sixties with active or convalescent COVID-19. CDR3 sequence: CASSWADYGYTF. The CDR3 DNA is TGTGCCAGCAGCTGGGCTGACTATGGCTACACCTTC.